The TCR beta chain described here comes from a study of blood T cell repertoires in COVID-19 (dated by TCRdb to 2020 to 2022). At the level of the whole study: Samples covering the acute and convalescent phases of COVID-19 were provided by collaborators in the United States, Italy and Spain. The material from the prospective study consisted of cDNA or gDNA derived from T cells, B-cell-depleted T cells, or PBMCs. Subjects who had been exposed to COVID-19, were actively infected with it, or had recovered from it provided the deeply sampled blood TCRbeta repertoires that made up the dataset. A freely available public database, intended as a resource for researchers studying the immune response to SARS-CoV-2, is where the repertoires were released. Samples were obtained from the ongoing ImmuneRACE study (first 160 participants) and from over 1,000 subjects provided by 6 global collaborators. The sample metadata nearly always contained a de-identified subject ID, COVID-19 status, age in years and sex. Where available, HLA class I and class II types were obtained from metadata supplied by the sample provider rather than from assay-based typing.

Participants in the prospective study were aged roughly 18 to 95 years, lived in about two dozen United States geographic areas, and enrolled through a virtual design. Cohort assignment in the prospective study relied on participant-reported clinical history from a screening survey and a study questionnaire. Each participant in the prospective study had whole blood, serum and a nasopharyngeal or oropharyngeal swab collected by mobile phlebotomists. Participants in the prospective study had the option to provide additional blood draws and questionnaires over an approximately 2-month period. Before DNA extraction, prospective study blood samples were shipped either frozen or at room temperature. TCRbeta CDR3 regions were amplified from genomic DNA by means of the immunoSEQ Assay, a bias-controlled multiplex PCR. As for the original processing: Nucleated cell counts per sample were estimated from amplification of reference gene primers within the assay. To quantify the absolute abundance of each unique TCRbeta CDR3 rearrangement, sequence reads were collapsed and filtered. Productive Simpson clonality was computed per sample as the square root of Simpson's diversity index over productive rearrangements. The table comes from immuneACCESS by way of TCRdb, which keeps in-frame sequences with V and J called. Part of the clones is missing from these tables; in studies checked, under half for an unresolved V gene and the rest for unknown reasons. V, J and clone size reflect that table, while D and trimming were determined from the DNA. The table for this sample lists 290,000 or so clones; 85% to 90% of them were counted only once. Over 3.5% of the sample is held by the ten biggest clonotypes.

This clone showed up just a few times. Its antigen is not yet known. Base qualities were left out, and no much larger clone turns up one base away. The study at large found these results: The quantity of clinical and demographic metadata differed by source and by participant and was supplied without curation.

CDR1 and CDR2, looked up from the germline V gene (reference sequence), are SEHNR and FQNEAQ. The CDR3 numbers 16 residues from cysteine through phenylalanine. The retained sequence is limited to the CDR3, 48 bases, with the frame set at the first base. The junction shows trimming of 4 bases on V and 2 bases on J, and the gene matches do not reach 11 bases of it. The TCR originated in a woman younger than 35 with acute COVID-19. The rearrangement joined TRBV7-9 to TRBJ2-7; 7 of the junction bases match TRBD2. What was sequenced was PBMCs or T cells enriched from blood (not recorded which). The CDR3 corresponds to CASSWTGGLSTYEQYF. Read as DNA, the sequence is TGTGCCAGCAGCTGGACCGGGGGGTTAAGCACCTACGAGCAGTACTTC.